This entry lists 13 T cell receptor beta chains sequenced from one sample in a study of CD8+ T cells in alopecia areata. The sample's treatment: oral pan-JAK inhibitor, 5-10 mg twice daily. RNA was isolated and reverse transcribed to cDNA, the sequencing template. Produced via immunoSEQ multiplex PCR; TCRdb's table is partial and in-frame only. The sample gives about 160,000 clones, 65% of which show up once; roughly 0.85% is in the top ten. Sequenced here: CD4+ T cells sorted from blood, sampled at week 4, from a patient treated with tofacitinib. The receptors stem from a human donor with alopecia areata.

V usage is TRBV7-8 and J usage is TRBJ2-7; D is undetermined. This CDR3 region has 11 residues. Germline CDR1 reads SGHVS; CDR2 reads FQNEAQ. V shed 5 bases and J shed 7 bases, with 9 bases lying between them. CDR3: CASSPVREQYF. CDR3 coding DNA: TGTGCCAGCAGCCCAGTGAGGGAGCAGTACTTC.

This clone came up a few times. The sample contains more than one DNA sequence encoding this CDR3. This chain links TRBV6-6 with TRBJ1-2; 9 bases are shared with TRBD1. The V and J ends lost 6 bases and 5 bases, in that order; junction bases with no gene match: 4. Germline CDR1 is MNHNY and CDR2 is SVGAGI (reference sequence). The CDR3 runs to 13 residues. CDR3 in amino acids: CASSPDRGYGYTF. The CDR3 bases are TGTGCCAGCAGCCCGGACAGGGGATATGGCTACACCTTC.

The J gene is TRBJ2-7, the V gene TRBV30; D tentatively fits TRBD1 or TRBD2 (5 bases each). Germline-derived CDR1 and CDR2 are GTSNPN and SVGIG (reference sequence). CDR3 length: 12 residues. V lost 2 bases and J lost 3, with 8 bases in between. The CDR3 is CAWSRGGYEQYF. CDR3 DNA: TGTGCCTGGAGTCGGGGCGGCTACGAGCAGTACTTC.

About this clone itself: Other DNA sequences within the sample encode an identical CDR3. V gene TRBV2 combines with J gene TRBJ2-1; D may match TRBD1 or TRBD2 (5 bases each). CDR1 is SNHLY, CDR2 FYNNEI, per germline. The V end lost 6 bases, the J end lost 7 bases, and 10 bases lay between the germline ends. The CDR3 runs 12 residues. The DNA for the CDR3 is TGTGCCAGCAGAGACAGAGGGAATGAGCAGTTCTTC. Residues: CASRDRGNEQFF.

CDR3 region: CAWRRGTNEQFF. In DNA, the CDR3 is TGTGCCTGGAGAAGGGGAACCAATGAGCAGTTCTTC. This sequence joins TRBV30 and TRBJ2-1, with a possible D match to TRBD1 (5 bases). The CDR3 has 12 residues. Deletions cut 3 bases from V and 6 bases from J, with 9 bases between. Per the germline V gene, CDR1 is GTSNPN and CDR2 is SVGIG (reference sequence).

The chain is built from TRBV30 and TRBJ1-1, with TRBD1 matching over 7 bases. The CDR3 spans 14 residues. CDR1 is GTSNPN, CDR2 SVGIG, per germline (reference sequence). Trimming at V came to 3 bases and at J to 4 bases, leaving 8 bases not matched to a gene. CDR3 region: CAWRASGGPTEAFF. CDR3 bases: TGTGCCTGGAGAGCGTCAGGGGGTCCCACTGAAGCTTTCTTT.

The chain has TRBV27 and TRBJ1-2, with 10 positions matching TRBD1. Germline CDR1 is MNHEY and CDR2 is SMNVEV (reference sequence). The V and J ends lost 7 bases and 2 bases, in that order; junction bases with no gene match: 7. This CDR3 has 15 residues. The CDR3 DNA is TGTGCCAGCAACCGCATGGGACAGGGGAACTATGGCTACACCTTC. Translation gives CASNRMGQGNYGYTF.

This rearrangement joins TRBV9 to TRBJ2-5; TRBD1 agrees at 7 bases. CDR3 length: 15 residues. After removal of 3 bases from V and 0 bases from J, the junction contained 5 bases not matched to a gene. CDR1 and CDR2 (germline): SGDLS, YYNGEE. DNA of the CDR3: TGTGCCAGCAGCGCTACCGGGACAGACCAAGAGACCCAGTACTTC. Amino acid sequence: CASSATGTDQETQYF.

As regards this clone: An end of the junction does not agree with germline; a read error may underlie this. The chain has TRBV30 and TRBJ1-2; unclear D gene. Germline CDR1 reads GTSNPN; CDR2 reads SVGIG (reference sequence). The CDR3 has 11 residues. The CDR3 DNA follows: TGTGCCCGGAGTGGGTCCTATGGCTACACCTTC. It codes for CARSGSYGYTF.

The table lists this clone with a count of one. This sequence joins TRBV30 and TRBJ1-4; 10 bases are a match to TRBD1. CDR3 length: 14 amino acids. Per the germline V gene, CDR1 is GTSNPN and CDR2 is SVGIG (reference sequence). V shed 3 bases, J shed 11 bases, and the junction held 9 bases outside the gene matches. CDR3 DNA sequence: TGTGCCTGGAGCCTCGGGACAGGGGTAGAGAAACTGTTTTTT. Protein: CAWSLGTGVEKLFF. Complete variable domain (other parts from reference TRBV30 and TRBJ1-4): SQTIHQWPATLVQPVGSPLSLECTVEGTSNPNLYWYRQAAGRGLQLLFYSVGIGQISSEVPQNLSASRPQDRQFILSSKKLLLSDSGFYLCAWSLGTGVEKLFFGSGTQLSVL.

This sequence joins TRBV29-1 and TRBJ2-5; D not certain. This CDR3 is built from 12 residues. Germline V gene data show CDR1 as SQVTM and CDR2 as ANQGSEA. V was pared by 0 bases and J by 9 bases, with 11 bases between. The CDR3 loop reads CSVEDTARAQYF. In nucleotides, the CDR3 is TGCAGCGTTGAAGACACAGCCCGGGCCCAGTACTTC.

This clone was recorded a few times. V gene TRBV6-6 combines with J gene TRBJ2-7; 10 bases line up with TRBD1. This CDR3 has 15 amino acids. Per germline, CDR1 MNHNY and CDR2 SVGAGI (reference sequence). After removal of 7 bases from V and 2 bases from J, the junction contained 8 bases not matched to a gene. The CDR3 spells CASTPGDRGTYEQYF. The CDR3 region has the DNA TGTGCCAGCACCCCGGGGGACAGGGGTACCTACGAGCAGTACTTC.

The V call is TRBV27, the J call TRBJ2-1; TRBD2 matches 12 bases. The CDR3 sequence is 16 residues long. CDR1 MNHEY and CDR2 SMNVEV come from the germline V gene (reference sequence). The V and J ends lost 4 bases and 8 bases, in that order; junction bases with no gene match: 9. The CDR3 DNA follows: TGTGCCAGCAGTTCTAGACTAGCGGGGGAGGCCTATGAGCAGTTCTTC. This encodes CASSSRLAGEAYEQFF.